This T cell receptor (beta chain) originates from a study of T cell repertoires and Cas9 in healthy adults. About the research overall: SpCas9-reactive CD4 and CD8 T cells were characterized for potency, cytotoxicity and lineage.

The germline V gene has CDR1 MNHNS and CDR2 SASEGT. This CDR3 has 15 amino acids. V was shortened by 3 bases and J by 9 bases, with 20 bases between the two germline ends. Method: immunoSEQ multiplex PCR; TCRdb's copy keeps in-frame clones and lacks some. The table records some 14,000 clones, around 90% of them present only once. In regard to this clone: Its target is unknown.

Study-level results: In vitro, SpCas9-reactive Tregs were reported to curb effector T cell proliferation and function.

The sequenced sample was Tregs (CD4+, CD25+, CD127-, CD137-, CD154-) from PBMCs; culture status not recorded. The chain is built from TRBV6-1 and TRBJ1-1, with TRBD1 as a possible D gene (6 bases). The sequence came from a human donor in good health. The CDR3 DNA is TGTGCCAGCAGTGATCCAGGGGAGGCTTTTGGTAAAGCTTTCTTT. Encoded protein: CASSDPGEAFGKAFF.